This entry lists 16 T cell receptor beta chains sequenced from one sample in a study of T cells expressing NK-cell markers. Each CDR3 protein gets one entry in TCRdb, which reprocessed the 5' RACE reads and gives no DNA. The sample holds about 460,000 distinct CDR3 sequences. Sequenced sample: blood T cells: a sorted CD56 or NKG2C T cell subset, CD4+ or CD8+ T cells, or bulk PBMC T cells (not recorded which). These receptors were obtained from a woman between 45 and 60 years old in good health.

CDR3 residues: CSAERASGTYYEQYF. The chain uses TRBV20-1 and TRBJ2-7; checking the TCRdb D call of TRBD2 is not possible without DNA. CDR1 is DFQATT and CDR2 is SNEGSKA in the germline V gene (reference sequence). The CDR3 is 15 residues long.

The gene calls are TRBV19 and TRBJ1-5. The CDR3 runs to 15 residues. Germline CDR1 and CDR2: LNHDA and SQIVND (reference sequence). CDR3 protein: CASSMGLPRGQPQHF.

This chain connects TRBV7-8 to TRBJ2-5; the D call from TCRdb, TRBD1, cannot be confirmed without DNA. The CDR3 spans 16 residues. Germline assignment: CDR1 SGHVS and CDR2 FQNEAQ. The CDR3 here is CASSLIRIPYRETQYF.

The chain is built from TRBV24-1 and TRBJ2-1. Germline V gene data show CDR1 as KGHDR and CDR2 as SFDVKD. This CDR3 has 13 residues. The CDR3 sequence is CATRTTQQNEQFF.

The V and J genes are TRBV19 and TRBJ2-1; lacking DNA, the TRBD1 call made by TCRdb goes unchecked. This CDR3 is 15 amino acids long. Germline V gene data show CDR1 as LNHDA and CDR2 as SQIVND (reference sequence). The CDR3: CASSISAGTYNEQFF.

This rearrangement joins TRBV10-3 to TRBJ1-3. The CDR3 loop spans 16 amino acids. CDR1 is ENHRY, CDR2 SYGVKD, per germline. This CDR3 reads CAISERPSSSGNTIYF.

The chain recombines TRBV6-1 with TRBJ2-5; TCRdb reports TRBD1, a call that lacks DNA to check it against. This CDR3 is built from 13 residues. Germline CDR1 MNHNS, CDR2 SASEGT. This chain's CDR3 is CASSEVRAGTQYF.

The rearrangement uses TRBV3-1 and TRBJ2-1; lacking DNA, the TRBD1 call made by TCRdb goes unchecked. The CDR3 totals 14 residues. Germline CDR1 LGHDT, CDR2 YNNKEL (reference sequence). The CDR3 sequence is CASSQAGASNEQFF.

The V gene is TRBV11-3, the J gene TRBJ2-2; TCRdb reports TRBD1, a call that lacks DNA to check it against. Germline CDR1 SGHNT, CDR2 YENEEA. The CDR3 extends over 16 amino acids. CDR3 residues: CASSWEAGPNTGELFF.

CDR3 region: CASSLTSGAVGTQYF. This chain joins TRBV27 and TRBJ2-5; the TRBD1 assignment by TCRdb is unverifiable without DNA. Germline CDR1 reads MNHEY; CDR2 reads SMNVEV (reference sequence). CDR3 size: 15 residues.

The chain links TRBV20-1 to TRBJ1-6; TCRdb picks TRBD1, but there is no DNA to check that call. The CDR3 contains 16 residues. Germline V lookup: CDR1 DFQATT, CDR2 SNEGSKA (reference sequence). The CDR3 loop reads CSARDPGGTGESPLHF.

The genes are TRBV9 and TRBJ1-5; absent DNA, TCRdb's TRBD1 call cannot be checked. The germline CDR1 and CDR2 sequences are SGDLS and YYNGEE. The CDR3 has 15 residues. This CDR3 is CASSVAGGSDQPQHF.

The chain has TRBV28 and TRBJ2-7; TCRdb's assignment of TRBD1 cannot be checked, as there is no DNA. The germline gives CDR1 MDHEN, CDR2 SYDVKM. The CDR3 is 16 amino acids. The CDR3 region is CASTYSPGTGGYEQYF.

The chain has TRBV24-1 and TRBJ2-1; checking the TCRdb D call of TRBD1 is not possible without DNA. CDR1 is KGHDR, CDR2 SFDVKD, per germline. There are 14 residues in the CDR3. The CDR3 loop reads CATSGLGQINEQFF.

The CDR3 protein is CASSPTLALQETQYF. This sequence joins TRBV18 and TRBJ2-5; the TCRdb call, TRBD2, lacks DNA for checking. The CDR3 extends over 15 amino acids. Germline V gene lookup returns CDR1 KGHSH and CDR2 LQKENI.

This rearrangement joins TRBV4-1 to TRBJ1-1; with no DNA, the TCRdb D assignment of TRBD1 cannot be verified. This CDR3 region has 15 residues. From germline, CDR1 is MGHRA and CDR2 YSYEKL. The CDR3 spells CASSQQGTGNTEAFF.